Listed below are T cell receptor beta chains from one sample, sequenced in a study of cytomegalovirus exposure and HLA in healthy donors. TCRdb keeps only in-frame clones here, not all; method: immunoSEQ multiplex PCR. The sample gives some 200,000 clones, more than 75% of which show up once; around 2.5% is in the top ten. Sequenced input: PBMCs. These receptors all stem from a woman in her forties or fifties in good health and CMV-seropositive. Both conserved end residues are part of each CDR3. The order of the fields is J gene, V gene, CDR3 protein.

J: TRBJ1-4
V: TRBV6-6
CDR3: CASTGGDNEKLFF

J: TRBJ2-3
V: TRBV19
CDR3: CASSASGGATDTQYF

J: -
V: TRBV5-4
CDR3: CASRQPTGGADEQYF

J: TRBJ2-5
V: TRBV9
CDR3: CASSVGGTTAETQYF

J: TRBJ1-2
V: TRBV7-2
CDR3: CASSFNTGTGFGYTF

J: TRBJ2-7
V: TRBV7-6
CDR3: CASSLARASYEQYF

J: TRBJ1-6
V: TRBV11-3
CDR3: CASSSGGAGFCSYNSPLHF

J: TRBJ1-4
V: TRBV6-1
CDR3: CASSEVTGRVKLFF

J: TRBJ2-2
V: TRBV18
CDR3: CASSPRDRGSNTGELFF

J: TRBJ1-5
V: TRBV6-5
CDR3: CASILGAGNQPQHF

J: TRBJ2-3
V: TRBV18
CDR3: CASSSGKNTQYF

J: TRBJ1-3
V: TRBV18
CDR3: CASSRTHSSGNTIYF

J: TRBJ2-7
V: TRBV4-1
CDR3: CASSQFENVAYEQYF

J: TRBJ1-2
V: TRBV7-2
CDR3: CASSTKTGGFYGYTF

J: TRBJ1-1
V: TRBV6-4
CDR3: CASRDRGMNTEAFF

J: TRBJ1-2
V: TRBV10-3
CDR3: CAISSGTGGTNYGYTF

J: TRBJ2-7
V: TRBV11-2
CDR3: CASSQGQSMAMVQYF

J: TRBJ2-3
V: TRBV9
CDR3: CASSGRERTDTQYF

J: TRBJ2-2
V: TRBV7-3
CDR3: CASSPATGSRELFF

J: TRBJ2-7
V: TRBV7-2
CDR3: CASSLAGQSYEQYF

J: TRBJ2-3
V: TRBV9
CDR3: CASSGTSGGSTDTQYF

J: TRBJ1-1
V: TRBV5-1
CDR3: CASSLRGQGNTKAFF

J: TRBJ2-4
V: TRBV11-2
CDR3: CASSQLEGKAKNIQYF

J: TRBJ2-1
V: TRBV6-6
CDR3: CASSFRGGGYNEQFF

J: TRBJ2-3
V: TRBV4-1
CDR3: CASSLTGVGASTDTQYF

J: TRBJ2-7
V: TRBV5-1
CDR3: CASSPGLAGGIYEQYF

J: TRBJ2-5
V: TRBV6-5
CDR3: CASSYSSGPRETQYF

J: TRBJ2-1
V: TRBV9
CDR3: CASSVAVAGYNEQFF

J: TRBJ2-5
V: TRBV7-2
CDR3: CASSRQTSGGRETQYF

J: TRBJ2-5
V: TRBV7-9
CDR3: CASSLPGGETQYF

J: TRBJ1-1
V: TRBV21-1
CDR3: CAIPGVGTEAFF

J: TRBJ1-2
V: TRBV18
CDR3: CASSPEQGRANYGYTF